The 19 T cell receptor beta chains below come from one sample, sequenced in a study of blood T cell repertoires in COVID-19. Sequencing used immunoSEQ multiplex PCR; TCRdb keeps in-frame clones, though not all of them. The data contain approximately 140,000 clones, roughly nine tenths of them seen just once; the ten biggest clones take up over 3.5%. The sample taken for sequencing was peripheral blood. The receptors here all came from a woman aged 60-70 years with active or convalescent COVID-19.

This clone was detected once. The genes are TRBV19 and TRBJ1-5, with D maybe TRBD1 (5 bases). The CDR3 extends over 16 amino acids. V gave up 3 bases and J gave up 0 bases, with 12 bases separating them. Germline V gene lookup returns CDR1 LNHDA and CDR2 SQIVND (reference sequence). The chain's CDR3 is CASSITGGSSNQPQHF. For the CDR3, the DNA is TGTGCCAGTAGTATTACGGGGGGAAGTAGCAATCAGCCCCAGCATTTT.

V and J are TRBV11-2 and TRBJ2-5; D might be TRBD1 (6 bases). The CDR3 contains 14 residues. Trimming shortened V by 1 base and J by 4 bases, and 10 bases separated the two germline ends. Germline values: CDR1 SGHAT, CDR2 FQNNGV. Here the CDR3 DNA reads TGTGCCAGCAGCTTAGGGGGACATTCAGAGACCCAGTACTTC. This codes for CASSLGGHSETQYF.

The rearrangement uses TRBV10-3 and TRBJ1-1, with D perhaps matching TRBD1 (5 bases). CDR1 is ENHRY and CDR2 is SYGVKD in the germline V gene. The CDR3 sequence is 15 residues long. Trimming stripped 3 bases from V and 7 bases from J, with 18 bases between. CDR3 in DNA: TGTGCCATCAGTGACCCCCCAGGGAAAGACGGTGAAGCTTTCTTT. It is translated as CAISDPPGKDGEAFF.

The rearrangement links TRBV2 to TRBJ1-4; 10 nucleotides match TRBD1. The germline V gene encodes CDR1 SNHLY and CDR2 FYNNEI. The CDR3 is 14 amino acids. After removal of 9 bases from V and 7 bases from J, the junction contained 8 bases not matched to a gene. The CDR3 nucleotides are TGTGCCAGGGCGGCGGGACAGGGGAGTGAAAAACTGTTTTTT. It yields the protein CARAAGQGSEKLFF.

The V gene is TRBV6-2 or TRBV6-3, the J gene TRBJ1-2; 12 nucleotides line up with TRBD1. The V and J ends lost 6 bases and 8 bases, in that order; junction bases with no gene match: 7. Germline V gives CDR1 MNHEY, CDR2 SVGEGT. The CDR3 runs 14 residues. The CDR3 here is CASSSTGTGGGYTF. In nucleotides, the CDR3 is TGTGCCAGCAGCTCCACCGGGACAGGGGGCGGCTACACCTTC.

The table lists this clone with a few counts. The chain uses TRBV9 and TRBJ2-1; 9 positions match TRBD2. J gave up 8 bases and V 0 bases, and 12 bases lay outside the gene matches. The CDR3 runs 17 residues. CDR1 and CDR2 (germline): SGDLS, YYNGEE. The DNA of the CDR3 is TGTGCCAGCAGCGTAGAGGGAGCGGGGGGTTTCTTCGATGAGCAGTTCTTC. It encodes CASSVEGAGGFFDEQFF.

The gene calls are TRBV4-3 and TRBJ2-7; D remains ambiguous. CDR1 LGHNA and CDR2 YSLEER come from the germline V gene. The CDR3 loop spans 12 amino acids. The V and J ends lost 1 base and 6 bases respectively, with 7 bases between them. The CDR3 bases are TGCGCCAGCAGCCAAGGTAGTCGCGAGCAGTACTTC. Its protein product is CASSQGSREQYF.

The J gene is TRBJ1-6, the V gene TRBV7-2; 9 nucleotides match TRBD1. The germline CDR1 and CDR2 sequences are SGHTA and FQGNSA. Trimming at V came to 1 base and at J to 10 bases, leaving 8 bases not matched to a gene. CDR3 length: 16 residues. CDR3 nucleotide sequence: TGTGCCAGCAGCTTAGGCGCCGGGACAGGGCAGTCACCCCTCCACTTT. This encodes CASSLGAGTGQSPLHF.

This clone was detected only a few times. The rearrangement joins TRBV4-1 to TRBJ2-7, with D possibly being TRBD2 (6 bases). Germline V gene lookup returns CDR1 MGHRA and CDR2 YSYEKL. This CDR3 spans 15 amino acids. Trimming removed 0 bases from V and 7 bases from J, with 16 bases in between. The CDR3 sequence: CASSQEGLPSAEQYF. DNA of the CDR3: TGCGCCAGCAGCCAAGAGGGACTTCCATCGGCTGAGCAGTACTTC.

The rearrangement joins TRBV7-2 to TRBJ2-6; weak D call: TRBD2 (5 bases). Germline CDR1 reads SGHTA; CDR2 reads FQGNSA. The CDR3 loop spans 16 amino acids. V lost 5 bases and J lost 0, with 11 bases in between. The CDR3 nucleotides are TGTGCCAGCAGCCCCAGACGGGACTCTGGGGCCAACGTCCTGACTTTC. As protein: CASSPRRDSGANVLTF.

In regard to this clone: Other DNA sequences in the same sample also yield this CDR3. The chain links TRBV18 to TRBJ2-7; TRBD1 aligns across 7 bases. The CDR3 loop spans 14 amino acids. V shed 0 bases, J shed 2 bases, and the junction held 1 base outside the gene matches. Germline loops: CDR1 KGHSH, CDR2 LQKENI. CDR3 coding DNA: TGTGCCAGCTCACCACCGGGACAGCCCTACGAGCAGTACTTC. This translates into CASSPPGQPYEQYF.

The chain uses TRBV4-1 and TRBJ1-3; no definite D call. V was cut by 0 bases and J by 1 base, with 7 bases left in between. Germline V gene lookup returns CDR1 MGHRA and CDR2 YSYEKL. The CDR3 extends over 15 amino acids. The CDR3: CASSQETPSGNTIYF. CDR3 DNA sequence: TGCGCCAGCAGCCAAGAAACTCCGTCTGGAAACACCATATATTTT.

The CDR3 nucleotides read TGTGCCAGCAGCCCCGTGAGGGAGCGGACCATGAACACTGAAGCTTTCTTT. Its protein product is CASSPVRERTMNTEAFF. The chain carries TRBV9 and TRBJ1-1; D ambiguous. This CDR3 spans 17 amino acids. Germline loops: CDR1 SGDLS, CDR2 YYNGEE. Trimming took off 4 bases at V and 0 bases at J, with 19 bases between the two ends.

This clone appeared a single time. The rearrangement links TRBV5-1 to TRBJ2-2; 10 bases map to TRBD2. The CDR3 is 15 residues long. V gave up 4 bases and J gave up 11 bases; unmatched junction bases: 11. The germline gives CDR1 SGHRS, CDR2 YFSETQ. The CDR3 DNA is TGCGCCAGCAGCCCGGGAGCGGGGGGGCCGCGTGAGCTGTTTTTT. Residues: CASSPGAGGPRELFF.

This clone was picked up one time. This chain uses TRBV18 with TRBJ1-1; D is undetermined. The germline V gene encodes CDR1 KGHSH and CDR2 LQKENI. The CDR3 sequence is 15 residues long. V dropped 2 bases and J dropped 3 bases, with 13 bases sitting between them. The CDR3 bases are TGTGCCAGCTCACCAATTTCCCATGGCCACACTGAAGCTTTCTTT. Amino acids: CASSPISHGHTEAFF.

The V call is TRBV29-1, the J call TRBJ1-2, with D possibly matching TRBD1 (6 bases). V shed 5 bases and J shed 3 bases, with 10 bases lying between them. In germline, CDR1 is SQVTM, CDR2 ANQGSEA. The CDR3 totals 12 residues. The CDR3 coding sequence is TGCAGCGTTTCCCGGACAGACTATGGCTACACCTTC. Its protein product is CSVSRTDYGYTF. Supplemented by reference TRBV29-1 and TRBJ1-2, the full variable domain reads SAVISQKPSRDICQRGTSLTIQCQVDSQVTMMFWYRQQPGQSLTLIATANQGSEATYESGFVIDKFPISRPNLTFSTLTVSNMSPEDSSIYLCSVSRTDYGYTFGSGTRLTVV.

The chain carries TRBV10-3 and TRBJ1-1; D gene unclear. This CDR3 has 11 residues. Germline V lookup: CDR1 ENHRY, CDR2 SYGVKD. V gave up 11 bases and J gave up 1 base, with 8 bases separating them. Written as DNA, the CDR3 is TGTGCCGGGAGGACGAACACTGAAGCTTTCTTT. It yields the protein CAGRTNTEAFF.

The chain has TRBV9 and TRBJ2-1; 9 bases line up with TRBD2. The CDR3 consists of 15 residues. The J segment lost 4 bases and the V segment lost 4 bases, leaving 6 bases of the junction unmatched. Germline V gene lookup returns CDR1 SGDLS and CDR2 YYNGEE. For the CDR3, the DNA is TGTGCCAGCAGCCCCCTAGCGGGGATTTACAATGAGCAGTTCTTC. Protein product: CASSPLAGIYNEQFF.

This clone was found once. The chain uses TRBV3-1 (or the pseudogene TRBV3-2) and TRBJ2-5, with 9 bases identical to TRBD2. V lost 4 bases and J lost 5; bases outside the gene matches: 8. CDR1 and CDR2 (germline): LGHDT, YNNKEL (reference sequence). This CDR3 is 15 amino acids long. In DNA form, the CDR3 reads TGTGCCAGCAGCCCCTGGACTAGCGAGGGGGAGACCCAGTACTTC. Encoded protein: CASSPWTSEGETQYF.